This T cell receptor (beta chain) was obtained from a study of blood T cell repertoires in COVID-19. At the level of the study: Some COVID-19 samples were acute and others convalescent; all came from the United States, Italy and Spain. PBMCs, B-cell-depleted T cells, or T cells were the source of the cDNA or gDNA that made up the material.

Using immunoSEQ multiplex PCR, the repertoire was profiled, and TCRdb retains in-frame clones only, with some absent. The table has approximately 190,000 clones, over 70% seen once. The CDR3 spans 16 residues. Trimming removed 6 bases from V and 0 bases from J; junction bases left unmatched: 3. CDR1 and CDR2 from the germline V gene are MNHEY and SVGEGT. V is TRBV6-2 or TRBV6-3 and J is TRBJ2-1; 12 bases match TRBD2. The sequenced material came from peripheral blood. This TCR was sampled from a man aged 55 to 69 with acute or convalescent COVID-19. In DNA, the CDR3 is TGTGCCAGCAGCCCTAGCGGGAGGGGCTCCTACAATGAGCAGTTCTTC. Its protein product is CASSPSGRGSYNEQFF.